This record looks at one T cell receptor (beta chain) sequence and its context. V shed 4 bases and J shed 0 bases, with 10 bases lying between them. Germline CDR1 reads LNHDA; CDR2 reads SQIVND (reference sequence). There are 15 residues in the CDR3. These data come from a study of T cell changes during pregnancy in multiple sclerosis. Method: immunoSEQ multiplex PCR; TCRdb's copy keeps in-frame clones and lacks some. The profile shows 66,000 or so clones, 90% of them singletons. The source material was peripheral blood, sampled in the first trimester of pregnancy. V is TRBV19 and J is TRBJ1-3; the D gene is possibly TRBD1 (6 bases). This receptor was identified in a female donor in good health, enrolled as a control in a pregnancy study. The CDR3 nucleotides read TGTGCCAGTAGTACAGTACAGGGCTCTGGAAACACCATATATTTT. It yields the protein CASSTVQGSGNTIYF.